What follows is one TCR beta chain and its context. This clone was counted at least ten times. Its binding antigen is unknown. No per-base quality is available; no much larger clone lies one base away. The donors were healthy, HIV-negative adults who had no recently reported acute infections or vaccinations. All donors were Caucasian adults living in Nashville, Tennessee, USA. CD4+ T cells were enriched through magnetic negative selection, after which naive cells were positively selected on CD45RA and the remaining negative fraction served as the memory subset. Blood was obtained by leukapheresis, after which PBMCs were separated by Ficoll-Histopaque density gradient centrifugation and cryopreserved in liquid nitrogen vapor phase. Analytical flow cytometry was used to check the purity and quantity of every magnetically sorted T cell population. Genomic DNA was isolated from every sorted fraction and measured by UV absorbance on a Nanodrop 2000c.

CDR1 and CDR2 were assigned from the germline V gene as SNHLY and FYNNEI. The CDR3, cysteine through phenylalanine, is 13 amino acids long. Of the read, only the CDR3 DNA is kept; its 39 bases are in frame from base 1. The V and J ends are trimmed by 7 bases and 6 bases, leaving 13 bases between them. This sample is part of a study of shared clonotypes between healthy human individuals (TCRdb year 2020). A note on the overall study: The cohort comprised two women and three men aged 18 to 49 years. To estimate repertoire size and how much clonotype sharing occurs between individuals, the study deeply sequenced the blood TCR repertoires of roughly 5 healthy adults. Different laboratories and diverse techniques were used to prepare libraries and sequence TCR repertoires, to increase sequencing depth and limit assay-specific biases. Each donor's leukapheresis produced roughly between roughly 0.85 and 9.5 billion PBMCs. Per donor, three plates each were used for CD4 naive and CD4 memory, two for CD8 naive, and one for CD8 memory.

Using the deep immunoSEQ assay, TCR CDR3 regions were amplified from genomic DNA by multiplex PCR. For each cell subset, the extracted genomic DNA was distributed evenly across all wells of several immunoSEQ 96-well plates, and each plate served as one replicate. For sorted subsets, each replicate PCR was loaded with around 220 ng genomic DNA, equivalent to approximately 27,000 T cell genomes. The purified libraries were quantified using a Qubit 3.0 fluorometer, sized with a Bioanalyzer 2100, and then quantified again using the KAPA Library Quantification kit. Every immunoSEQ 96-well plate was sequenced on a dedicated single-read 150-cycle Illumina NextSeq 550 flow cell. The original pipeline was this. Because the immunoSEQ output included only junctional sequences and no quality scores, the filtering could not be the same as the filtering used for full-length reads. Sequences were annotated with PyIR, a Python wrapper for IgBLAST v1.9, using IMGT germline references to assign V/J genes and CDR3. Reads with weak V/J assignments (E-value above 1e-6), missing CDR3, stop codons, out-of-frame junctions, or ambiguous translated residues were removed. A V3J clonotype was defined by an identical inferred V gene, J gene, and CDR3 amino acid sequence. Percentage overlap between repertoires was calculated by dividing the number of shared unique clonotypes by the size of the smaller repertoire. Repertoire richness was assessed with RTK rarefaction, the Chao1 estimator, and Recon v2.1 estimates of unobserved clonotypes. OLGA was used to compute generation probabilities for all TCRbeta clonotypes that the gDNA method yielded from a few donors. TCRdb carries this immuneACCESS record with in-frame sequences only. Its versions omit some clonotypes, under half of them owing to an unresolved V gene in the studies checked, with the rest unexplained. V and J calls and clone size follow that table, whereas D and trimming were derived from the DNA. The sample data list some 790,000 clones, and approximately 77% of these were observed just once. The ten largest clones add up to about 1.8% of the sample.

General conclusions and limits of the study: Only blood was sampled, and tissue TCR repertoires likely differ from those in blood. Compared with non-shared clonotypes, the clonotypes found in all four sorted-subset donors had higher generation probabilities. Naive subsets generally had larger estimated clonotype richness than memory subsets. When several donors were compared, the shared fraction of clonotypes was around 5% for naive CD4, roughly 3.3% for naive CD8, roughly 2.5% for memory CD4, and about 0.36% for memory CD8. The small number of donors limited the genetic and exposure-history diversity represented. Pairwise subsampling indicated that sequencing depth was expected to affect the degree of clonotype sharing among donors. Incomplete sequencing was indicated by rarefaction of sorted-subset datasets, despite the large sequencing depth.

Sequenced input: memory CD4+ T cells sorted from blood. Explained via the paper, the cell subset or site label denotes: CD45RA-negative fraction. This receptor chain uses TRBV2 and TRBJ2-1; TRBD2 is possibly the D segment (6 matching bases). The sequence came from a woman aged 25 to 45 in good health. The sequenced DNA: TGTGCCAGCAAGTCGGGAGCCCCCAATGAGCAGTTCTTC. Its coded protein is CASKSGAPNEQFF.